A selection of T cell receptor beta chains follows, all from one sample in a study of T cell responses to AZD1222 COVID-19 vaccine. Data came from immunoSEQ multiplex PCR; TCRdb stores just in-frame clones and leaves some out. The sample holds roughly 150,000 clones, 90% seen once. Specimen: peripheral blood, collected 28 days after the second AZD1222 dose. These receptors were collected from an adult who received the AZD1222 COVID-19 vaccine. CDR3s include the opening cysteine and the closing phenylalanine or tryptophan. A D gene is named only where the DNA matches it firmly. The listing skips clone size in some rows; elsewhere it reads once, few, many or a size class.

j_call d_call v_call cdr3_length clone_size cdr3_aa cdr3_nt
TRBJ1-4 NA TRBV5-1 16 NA CASSLGGTATNEKLFF TGCGCCAGCAGCTTGGGCGGGACGGCAACTAATGAAAAACTGTTTTTT
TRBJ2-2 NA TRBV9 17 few CASSSALLAIRTGELFF TGTGCCAGCAGCTCAGCACTTTTAGCGATCCGGACCGGGGAGCTGTTTTTT
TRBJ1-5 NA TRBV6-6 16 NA CASSYSFRGRDQPQHF TGTGCCAGCAGTTACTCGTTCCGGGGGAGAGATCAGCCCCAGCATTTT
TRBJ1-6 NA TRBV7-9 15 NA CASSVTWGGNSPLHF TGTGCCAGCAGCGTCACCTGGGGGGGAAATTCACCCCTCCACTTT
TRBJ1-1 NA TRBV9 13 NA CASSVAMAGIAFF TGTGCCAGCAGCGTAGCTATGGCAGGGATCGCTTTCTTT
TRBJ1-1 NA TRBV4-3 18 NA CASSPGGAGRTLNTEAFF TGCGCCAGCAGCCCAGGAGGGGCAGGCAGAACCCTGAACACTGAAGCTTTCTTT
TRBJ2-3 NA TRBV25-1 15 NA CASSEYQGFADTQYF TGTGCCAGCAGTGAATATCAGGGGTTCGCAGATACGCAGTATTTT
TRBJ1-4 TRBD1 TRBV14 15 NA CASSPTAGGREKLFF TGTGCCAGCAGCCCGACGGCAGGGGGCCGAGAAAAACTGTTTTTT
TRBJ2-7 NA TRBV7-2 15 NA CASSAGPRATYEQYF TGTGCCAGCAGCGCAGGGCCGAGGGCCACCTACGAGCAGTACTTC
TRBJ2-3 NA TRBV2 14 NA CASSELLRTDTQYF TGTGCCAGCAGTGAACTTCTTAGAACAGATACGCAGTATTTT
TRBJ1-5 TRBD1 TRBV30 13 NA CAWNDREHQPQHF TGTGCCTGGAATGACAGGGAACATCAGCCCCAGCATTTT
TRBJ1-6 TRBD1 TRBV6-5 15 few CASLDRQGRSSPLHF TGTGCCAGCCTCGATAGACAGGGTAGAAGTTCACCCCTCCACTTT
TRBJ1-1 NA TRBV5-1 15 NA CASSPVWARNTEAFF TGCGCCAGCAGCCCCGTCTGGGCGCGGAACACTGAAGCTTTCTTT
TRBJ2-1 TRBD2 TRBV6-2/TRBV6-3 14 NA CASSYPGTSGKQFF TGTGCCAGCAGTTACCCCGGGACTAGCGGAAAGCAGTTCTTC
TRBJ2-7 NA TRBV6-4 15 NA CASIDSSGEDYEQYF TGTGCCAGCATCGACTCCTCAGGGGAGGACTACGAGCAGTACTTC
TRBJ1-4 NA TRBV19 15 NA CASTGLATTNEKLFF TGTGCCAGTACGGGCTTGGCGACAACTAATGAAAAACTGTTTTTT
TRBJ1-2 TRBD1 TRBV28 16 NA CASSRTGLVLNYGYTF TGTGCCAGCAGTCGGACAGGCTTAGTTTTGAACTATGGCTACACCTTC
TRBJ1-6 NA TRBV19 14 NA CASSDRFYNSPLHF TGTGCCAGTAGCGACAGGTTTTATAATTCACCCCTCCACTTT
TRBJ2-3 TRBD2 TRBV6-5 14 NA CASSYGLATDTQYF TGTGCCAGCAGTTACGGACTAGCCACAGATACGCAGTATTTT
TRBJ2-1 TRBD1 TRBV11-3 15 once CASSNRGGSYNEQFF TGTGCCAGCAGTAACAGGGGTGGGTCCTACAATGAGCAGTTCTTC
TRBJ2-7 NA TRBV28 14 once CASSLDYRAYEQYF TGTGCCAGCAGTTTGGATTACAGGGCCTACGAGCAGTACTTC
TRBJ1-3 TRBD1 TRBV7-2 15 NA CASSLGTGSGNTIYF TGTGCCAGCAGCTTAGGGACAGGCTCTGGAAACACCATATATTTT
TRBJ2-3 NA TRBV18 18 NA CASSPLAPLGRNTDTQYF TGTGCCAGCTCACCACTGGCTCCTTTGGGCAGGAACACAGATACGCAGTATTTT
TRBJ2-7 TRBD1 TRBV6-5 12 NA CASSPGQGRQYF TGTGCCAGCAGTCCAGGACAGGGAAGGCAGTACTTC
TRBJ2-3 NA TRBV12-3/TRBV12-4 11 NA CASSSTDTQYF TGTGCCAGCAGCAGCACAGATACGCAGTATTTT
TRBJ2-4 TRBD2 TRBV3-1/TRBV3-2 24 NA CASSQESGTSGIICRALAKNIQYF TGTGCCAGCAGCCAAGAGTCGGGGACTAGCGGGATAATTTGTCGGGCCCTAGCCAAAAACATTCAGTACTTC
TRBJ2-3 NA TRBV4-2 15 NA CASSQAAASTDTQYF TGTGCCAGCAGCCAAGCTGCGGCGAGTACAGATACGCAGTATTTT
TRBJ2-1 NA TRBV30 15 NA CAWSVVGGAVYEQFF TGTGCCTGGAGTGTAGTTGGGGGGGCCGTGTATGAGCAGTTCTTC
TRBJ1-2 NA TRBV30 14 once CACPTPGPRMGYTF TGTGCCTGTCCTACACCGGGACCCCGGATGGGCTACACCTTC
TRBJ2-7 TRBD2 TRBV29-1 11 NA CSVEKGGLEDF TGCAGCGTTGAAAAGGGGGGACTAGAAGACTTC
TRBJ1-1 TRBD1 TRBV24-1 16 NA CATSGTGDRGASEAFF TGTGCCACCAGTGGGACAGGGGATCGTGGGGCATCTGAAGCTTTCTTT
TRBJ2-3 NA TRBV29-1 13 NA CSVDPTRRGTQYF TGCAGCGTTGATCCTACCAGAAGGGGTACGCAGTATTTT
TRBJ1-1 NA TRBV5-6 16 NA CASSPLGPTESTEAFF TGTGCCAGCAGCCCTCTGGGGCCTACGGAGTCCACTGAAGCTTTCTTT
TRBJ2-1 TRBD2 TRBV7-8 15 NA CASSLDWGGNNEQFF TGTGCCAGCAGCTTAGACTGGGGGGGGAACAATGAGCAGTTCTTC
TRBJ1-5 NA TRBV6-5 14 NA CASSLTGGHQPQHF TGTGCCAGCAGTTTAACCGGGGGTCATCAGCCCCAGCATTTT
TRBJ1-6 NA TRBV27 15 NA CASSPSGVKYSPLHF TGTGCCAGCAGTCCCAGCGGGGTAAAATATTCACCCCTCCACTTT
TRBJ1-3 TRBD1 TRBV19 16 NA CASSTDRASARNTIYF TGTGCCAGTAGTACCGACAGGGCCTCAGCCCGAAACACCATATATTTT
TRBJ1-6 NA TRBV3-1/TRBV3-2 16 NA CASSQSDRIYNSPLHF TGTGCCAGCAGCCAAAGTGATCGGATCTATAATTCACCCCTCCACTTT
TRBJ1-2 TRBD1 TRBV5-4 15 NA CASSSRTGRDYGYTF TGTGCCAGCAGCTCTAGGACAGGTCGGGACTATGGCTACACCTTC